Each of the 19 T cell receptor beta chains below was sequenced from the same sample in a study of blood T cell repertoires in COVID-19. Sequenced by immunoSEQ multiplex PCR; TCRdb stores in-frame clones only, minus some. The sample contains tens of thousands of clones, roughly 86% of which appear only once. The specimen was peripheral blood. The source is a man in his 60s with COVID-19, enrolled during active disease.

J is TRBJ1-2 and V is TRBV4-2, with D tentatively TRBD1 (5 bases). The germline CDR1 and CDR2 sequences are LGHNA and YNFKEQ. V lost 0 bases, J lost 2 bases, and 13 bases lay in between. This CDR3 region has 16 residues. The CDR3: CASSQEVRGLNYGYTF. The CDR3 region has the DNA TGTGCCAGCAGCCAAGAAGTGAGGGGACTAAACTATGGCTACACCTTC.

This chain joins TRBV7-3 and TRBJ2-1; 10 positions agree with TRBD2. V lost 5 bases to trimming and J lost 8 bases; unmatched junction nucleotides: 12. The CDR3 runs 16 residues. The germline V gene encodes CDR1 SGHTA and CDR2 FQGTGA. CDR3 region: CASSPGLARSRDEQFF. Written as DNA, the CDR3 is TGTGCCAGCAGCCCGGGACTAGCGCGCTCTAGGGATGAGCAGTTCTTC. The complete variable domain, with remaining parts taken from reference TRBV7-3 and TRBJ2-1, reads GAGVSQTPSNKVTEKGKYVELRCDPISGHTALYWYRQSLGQGPEFLIYFQGTGAADDSGLPNDRFFAVRPEGSVSTLKIQRTERGDSAVYLCASSPGLARSRDEQFFGPGTRLTVL.

The chain uses TRBV20-1 and TRBJ2-1, with a tentative D call TRBD1 (6 bases). The CDR3 consists of 11 residues. Germline V gives CDR1 DFQATT, CDR2 SNEGSKA (reference sequence). Trimming took 6 bases from V and 9 from J, leaving 12 bases between them. In DNA, the CDR3 is TGCAGTGCAGGGGGATCCGCTGAGCAGTTCTTC. Its translation is CSAGGSAEQFF.

The chain has TRBV11-2 and TRBJ1-4; 10 bases match TRBD1. Per the germline V gene, CDR1 is SGHAT and CDR2 is FQNNGV. This CDR3 is 14 amino acids long. Germline trimming cut 6 bases from V and 7 bases from J; bases unmatched to any gene: 5. CDR3 DNA: TGTGCCAGCAGTAGGGACAGGGGCCCTGAAAAACTGTTTTTT. Amino acid sequence: CASSRDRGPEKLFF.

The chain joins TRBV28 to TRBJ2-7; 7 bases are a match to TRBD1. CDR1 is MDHEN, CDR2 SYDVKM, per germline. J was trimmed by 2 bases and V by 6 bases; bases with no gene match: 4. CDR3 length: 13 amino acids. This CDR3 reads CASRDRSTYEQYF. CDR3 nucleotides: TGTGCCAGCAGGGACAGGTCGACCTACGAGCAGTACTTC.

V usage is TRBV25-1 and J usage is TRBJ2-3; 12 bases map to TRBD2. Germline V gene sequence: CDR1 MGHDK, CDR2 SYGVNS. CDR3 length equals 16 residues. J lost 1 base, V lost 4 bases, and 3 bases had no gene match. The CDR3 protein is CASSGGLAGRTDTQYF. CDR3 DNA sequence: TGTGCCAGCAGTGGGGGACTAGCGGGCCGCACAGATACGCAGTATTTT.

V usage is TRBV6-5 and J usage is TRBJ2-7; D not resolved. CDR1 is MNHEY, CDR2 SVGAGI, per germline. The length of the CDR3 is 11 residues. The V gene lost 9 bases and the J gene lost 6 bases, with 12 bases spanning the gap. This chain's CDR3 is CASSQAGEQYF. The CDR3, as DNA: TGTGCCAGTTCCCAGGCCGGCGAGCAGTACTTC.

J is TRBJ2-1 and V is TRBV5-4; 12 nucleotides agree with TRBD1. Looked up from germline, CDR1 is SGHNT and CDR2 is YYREEE (reference sequence). Germline trimming cut 4 bases from V and 9 bases from J; bases unmatched to any gene: 5. This CDR3 has 14 amino acids. The CDR3 spells CASSAGQGASEQFF. The CDR3, as DNA: TGTGCCAGCAGCGCGGGACAGGGGGCGAGTGAGCAGTTCTTC.

This clone was seen once. The chain joins TRBV29-1 to TRBJ2-7; no clear D gene. The V gene lost 6 bases and the J gene lost 5 bases, with 20 bases spanning the gap. CDR1 is SQVTM, CDR2 ANQGSEA, per germline. The CDR3 is 14 amino acids. This CDR3 reads CSVATHARLDEQYF. DNA of the CDR3: TGCAGCGTGGCCACTCATGCGAGGTTGGACGAGCAGTACTTC.

The J gene is TRBJ2-2, the V gene TRBV9; D perhaps matches TRBD1 (6 bases). The CDR3 spans 17 residues. The germline CDR1 and CDR2 sequences are SGDLS and YYNGEE. V was shortened by 3 bases and J by 7 bases, with 22 bases between the two germline ends. The CDR3: CASSGRGQGIFGGELFF. The CDR3 nucleotides are TGTGCCAGCAGCGGACGGGGACAAGGAATTTTTGGCGGGGAGCTGTTTTTT.

The rearrangement uses TRBV4-3 and TRBJ2-3, with a tentative D call TRBD2 (5 bases). Trimming left V 1 base short and J 4 bases short, with 12 bases between. The CDR3 sequence is 15 residues long. Germline V gives CDR1 LGHNA, CDR2 YSLEER. CDR3 nucleotides: TGCGCCAGCAGCCAAGGGGCCGCCGGGGCAGATACGCAGTATTTT. Its translation is CASSQGAAGADTQYF.

The sample holds one count of this clone. This chain joins TRBV5-6 and TRBJ2-3; D might be TRBD2 (5 bases). Germline-derived CDR1 and CDR2 are SGHDT and YYEEEE. Trimming removed 2 bases from V and 2 bases from J, with 12 bases in between. The CDR3 is made up of 15 amino acids. The CDR3 bases are TGTGCCAGCAGCTTTGGAAGCGGAACCACAGATACGCAGTATTTT. As protein: CASSFGSGTTDTQYF.

The rearrangement joins TRBV6-5 to TRBJ1-1, with 7 bases matching TRBD1. V lost 6 bases and J lost 6; bases outside the gene matches: 10. Germline assignment: CDR1 MNHEY and CDR2 SVGAGI. The CDR3 is made up of 14 amino acids. In DNA, the CDR3 is TGTGCCAGCAGAGAGCCGGCAGGGGGGTCTGAAGCTTTCTTT. It specifies CASREPAGGSEAFF.

This clone was counted between two and nine times. The V call is TRBV4-1, the J call TRBJ2-5; TRBD1 aligns across 8 bases. The CDR3 loop spans 16 amino acids. Germline trimming cut 4 bases from V and 2 bases from J; bases unmatched to any gene: 9. Germline V lookup: CDR1 MGHRA, CDR2 YSYEKL. The CDR3 reads CASSPLTGAIQETQYF. The CDR3 DNA reads TGCGCCAGCAGCCCCCTGACAGGGGCGATTCAAGAGACCCAGTACTTC.

The J gene is TRBJ1-5, the V gene TRBV7-8; D unclear. CDR1 SGHVS and CDR2 FQNEAQ come from the germline V gene. The CDR3 runs to 16 residues. V was shortened by 1 base and J by 1 base, with 11 bases between the two germline ends. The CDR3 reads CASSLVENLSNQPQHF. The CDR3 bases are TGTGCCAGCAGCTTAGTCGAGAATTTAAGCAATCAGCCCCAGCATTTT. The whole variable domain, filled in from reference TRBV7-8 and TRBJ1-5, reads GAGVSQSPRYKVAKRGQDVALRCDPISGHVSLFWYQQALGQGPEFLTYFQNEAQLDKSGLPSDRFFAERPEGSVSTLKIQRTQQEDSAVYLCASSLVENLSNQPQHFGDGTRLSIL.

The chain is built from TRBV9 and TRBJ1-1, with 7 bases that match TRBD1. Looked up from germline, CDR1 is SGDLS and CDR2 is YYNGEE. The CDR3 is 14 residues long. The J segment lost 1 base and the V segment lost 6 bases, leaving 6 bases of the junction unmatched. The CDR3 nucleotides are TGTGCCAGCACCCTCGGGACAGCGAACACTGAAGCTTTCTTT. Amino acids: CASTLGTANTEAFF.

In its sample, this clone was seen once. The chain employs TRBV28 and TRBJ1-1, with a possible D match to TRBD1 (6 bases). The V and J ends lost 5 bases and 8 bases respectively, with 15 bases between them. The germline CDR1 and CDR2 sequences are MDHEN and SYDVKM. The CDR3 has 13 residues. The CDR3 is CASSLSGAPEAFF. CDR3 in DNA: TGTGCCAGCAGTCTTTCAGGGGCACCAGAAGCTTTCTTT.

This clone was seen once. J is TRBJ2-7 and V is TRBV10-2; TRBD2 matches at 7 bases. This CDR3 comprises 14 residues. The V gene end was trimmed by 8 bases and the J gene end by 4 bases; junction bases not matched to a gene: 11. Germline V CDR1 and CDR2: WSHSY, SAAADI. CDR3 coding DNA: TGCGCCAGCGTCCCGATGTGGGAGGGGTACGAGCAGTACTTC. Translated: CASVPMWEGYEQYF.

The rearrangement links TRBV7-9 to TRBJ2-3, with TRBD2 matching 12 bases. J was trimmed by 2 bases and V by 2 bases; bases with no gene match: 2. The germline CDR1 and CDR2 sequences are SEHNR and FQNEAQ (reference sequence). The CDR3 contains 16 residues. The CDR3 is CASSLRLAGVTDTQYF. In DNA, the CDR3 is TGTGCCAGCAGCTTAAGACTAGCGGGAGTCACAGATACGCAGTATTTT.